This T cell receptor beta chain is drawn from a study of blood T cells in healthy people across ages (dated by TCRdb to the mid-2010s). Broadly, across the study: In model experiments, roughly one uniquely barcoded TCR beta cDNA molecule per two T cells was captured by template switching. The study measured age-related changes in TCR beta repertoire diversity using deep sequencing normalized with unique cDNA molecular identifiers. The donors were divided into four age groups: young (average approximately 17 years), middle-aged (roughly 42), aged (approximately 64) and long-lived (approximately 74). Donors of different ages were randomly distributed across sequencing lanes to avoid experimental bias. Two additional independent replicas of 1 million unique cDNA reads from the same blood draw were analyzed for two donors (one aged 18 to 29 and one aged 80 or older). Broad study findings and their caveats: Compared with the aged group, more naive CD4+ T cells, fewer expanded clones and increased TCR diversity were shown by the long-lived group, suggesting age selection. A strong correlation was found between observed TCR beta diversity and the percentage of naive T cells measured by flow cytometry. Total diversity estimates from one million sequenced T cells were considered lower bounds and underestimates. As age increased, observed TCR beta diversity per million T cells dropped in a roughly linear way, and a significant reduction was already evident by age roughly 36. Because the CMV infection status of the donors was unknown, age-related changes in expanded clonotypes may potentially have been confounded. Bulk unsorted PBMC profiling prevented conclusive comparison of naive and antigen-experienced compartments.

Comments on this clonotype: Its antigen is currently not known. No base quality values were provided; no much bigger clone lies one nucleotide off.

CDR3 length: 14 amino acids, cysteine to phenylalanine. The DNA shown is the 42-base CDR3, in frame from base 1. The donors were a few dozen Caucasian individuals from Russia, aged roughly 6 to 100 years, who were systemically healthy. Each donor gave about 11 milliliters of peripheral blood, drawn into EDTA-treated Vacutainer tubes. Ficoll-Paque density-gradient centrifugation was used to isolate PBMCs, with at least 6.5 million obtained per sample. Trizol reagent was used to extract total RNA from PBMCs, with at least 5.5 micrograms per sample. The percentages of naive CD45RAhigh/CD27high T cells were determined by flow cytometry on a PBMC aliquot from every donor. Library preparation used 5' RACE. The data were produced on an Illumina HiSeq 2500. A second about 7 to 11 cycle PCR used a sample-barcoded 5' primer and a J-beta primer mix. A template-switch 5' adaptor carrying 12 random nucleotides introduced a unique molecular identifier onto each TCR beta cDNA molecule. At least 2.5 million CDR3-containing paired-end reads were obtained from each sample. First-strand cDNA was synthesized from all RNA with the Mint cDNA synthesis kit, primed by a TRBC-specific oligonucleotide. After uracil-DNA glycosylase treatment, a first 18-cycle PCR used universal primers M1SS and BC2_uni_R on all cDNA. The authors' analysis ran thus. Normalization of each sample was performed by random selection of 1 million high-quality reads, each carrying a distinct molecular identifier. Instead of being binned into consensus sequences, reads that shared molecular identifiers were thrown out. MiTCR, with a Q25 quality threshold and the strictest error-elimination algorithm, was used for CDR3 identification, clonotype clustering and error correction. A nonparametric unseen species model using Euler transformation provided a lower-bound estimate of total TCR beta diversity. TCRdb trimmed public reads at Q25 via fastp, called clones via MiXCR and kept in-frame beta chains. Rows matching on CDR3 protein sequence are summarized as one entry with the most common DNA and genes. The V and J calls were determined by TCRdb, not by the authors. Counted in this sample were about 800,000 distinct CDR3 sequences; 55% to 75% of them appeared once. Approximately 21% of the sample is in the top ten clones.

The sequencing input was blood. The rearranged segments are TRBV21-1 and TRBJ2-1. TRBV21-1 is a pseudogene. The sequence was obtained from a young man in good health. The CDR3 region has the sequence CASSKDTEYNEQFF. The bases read TGTGCCAGCAGCAAAGACACGGAGTACAATGAGCAGTTCTTC.